This TCR beta chain was sequenced in a study of T cell responses to AZD1222 COVID-19 vaccine. Study results and limitations: The repertoires were collected only after the peak T cell response.

This clone came up once. The antigen is undetermined. The CDR3 length is 14 residues. Germline lookup yields CDR1 LNHNV and CDR2 YYDKDF (reference sequence). Trimming took off 0 bases at V and 4 bases at J, with 7 bases between the two ends. The protocol was immunoSEQ multiplex PCR, while the TCRdb copy is restricted to in-frame clones and leaves out a portion. Among fewer than 200,000 clones listed, roughly 94% were seen once. The J gene is TRBJ1-5, the V gene TRBV15, with D hard to call. This clonotype was obtained from an adult who received the AZD1222 COVID-19 vaccine. The input for sequencing was peripheral blood, taken 28 days after the second AZD1222 dose. Written as DNA, the CDR3 is TGTGCCACCAGCAGAGATTTAGGGAATCAGCCCCAGCATTTT. This encodes CATSRDLGNQPQHF.